A selection of T cell receptor beta chains follows, all from one sample in a study of shared T cell receptors in the human thymus. Using immunoSEQ multiplex PCR, the repertoire was profiled, and TCRdb retains in-frame clones only, with some absent. The sample lists hundreds of thousands of clones, approximately 88% seen once, with 0.0095% to 0.011% in the top ten. The same sample was also studied in work on human thymus T cells.

Sequences were obtained from thymocytes. Source of these receptors: a boy under three years old with a congenital heart defect. The CDR3 runs from the conserved cysteine through the conserved F or W. The D gene is left open where the match is weak. Only part of the rows carry a size: once, few, many, or a class if the clone is expanded.

TRBD1,TRBJ1-2,TRBV7-9,.,TGTGCCAGCAGCTTAGACCCAGGGACAGGGCATTTCTATGGCTACACCTTC,CASSLDPGTGHFYGYTF
TRBD2,TRBJ2-3,TRBV6-1,.,TGTGCCAGCAAGAGGGAGGGAGGGCCACCAGATACGCAGTATTTT,CASKREGGPPDTQYF
.,TRBJ1-4,TRBV11-2,few,TGTGCCAGCAGCTTTAACAACTGGAAACAGGCAACTAATGAAAAACTGTTTTTT,CASSFNNWKQATNEKLFF
TRBD2,TRBJ2-3,TRBV13,few,TGTGCCAGCAGCTTACAGCGGGGGGCCGGAGATACGCAGTATTTT,CASSLQRGAGDTQYF
TRBD1,TRBJ2-7,TRBV28,.,TGTGCCAGCAGGTTGGGACAGAGCCTTCCTCCCCGCTACGAGCAGTACTTC,CASRLGQSLPPRYEQYF
TRBD2,TRBJ2-5,TRBV30,.,TGTGCCTGGAGTCCACCATTGGCGGGAGGCCCTCCTCTCCAAGAGACCCAGTACTTC,CAWSPPLAGGPPLQETQYF
TRBD2,TRBJ2-5,TRBV2,.,TGTGCCAGCAGTGATATCGGGGCGGGGTCTAGCGGGAGGGCCAGGGAGACCCAGTACTTC,CASSDIGAGSSGRARETQYF
.,TRBJ1-2,TRBV7-2,.,TGTGCCAGCAGCTTAGTTCACCCGGGGTCCTATGGCTACACCTTC,CASSLVHPGSYGYTF
TRBD1,TRBJ1-5,TRBV14,.,TGTGCCAGCAGCCCCCCCGGGACAGATAGCAATCAGCCCCAGCATTTT,CASSPPGTDSNQPQHF
TRBD2,TRBJ2-2,TRBV30,.,TGTGCCTGGAGTTGTAGCGGCGGGAGGTCCGGGGAGCTGTTTTTT,CAWSCSGGRSGELFF
.,TRBJ1-1,TRBV25-1,few,TGTGCCAGCAGCCCCCTGAACCCTCAGGGCACTGAAGCTTTCTTT,CASSPLNPQGTEAFF
TRBD1,TRBJ2-1,TRBV5-1,.,TGCGCCAGCAGCCTAGACCGGGACAGGGGGATGTATGAGCAGTTCTTC,CASSLDRDRGMYEQFF
.,TRBJ2-1,TRBV19,.,TGTGCCAGTAGTTCCAGCGGTCATTCCTACAATGAGCAGTTCTTC,CASSSSGHSYNEQFF
.,TRBJ2-7,TRBV7-9,.,TGTGCCAGCAGCTTAGTTGTAGACTCAACCTACGAGCAGTACTTC,CASSLVVDSTYEQYF
.,TRBJ2-7,TRBV27,once,TGTGCCAGCAGTTCTCCCGGGAGAGTGAACGAGCAGTACTTC,CASSSPGRVNEQYF
TRBD2,TRBJ2-7,TRBV7-9,.,TGTGCCAGCAGCAAGCAGAGCGGGGCCACCTCCTACGAGCAGTACTTC,CASSKQSGATSYEQYF
.,TRBJ2-2,TRBV4-3,.,TGCGCCAGCAGCCAAGATCTTTACAGGACAGCGAACACCGGGGAGCTGTTTTTT,CASSQDLYRTANTGELFF
.,TRBJ2-1,TRBV9,.,TGTGCCAGCGGGGGGCGGGAGCTTTACAATGAGCAGTTCTTC,CASGGRELYNEQFF